Sequencing of this TCR beta chain was carried out in a study of OX40 agonist ivuxolimab in advanced cancers. The CDR3 sequence is 13 residues long. Trimming took off 1 base at V and 7 bases at J, with 9 bases between the two ends. Germline CDR1 SGHVS, CDR2 FNYEAQ. TCRdb keeps only in-frame clones here, not all; method: immunoSEQ multiplex PCR. The table has approximately 66,000 clones, 70% to 90% seen once. Sample: CD4+ or CD8+ T cells sorted from blood, taken in a trial of the OX40 agonist ivuxolimab. The chain combines TRBV7-6 with TRBJ2-3; TRBD1 or TRBD2 may be the D gene (6 bases each). This TCR was recovered from an adult with an advanced solid tumor such as melanoma, head and neck, liver or kidney cancer. The CDR3 nucleotides read TGTGCCAGCAGCTTAGGGGGGGCGAATACGCAGTATTTT. Its protein product is CASSLGGANTQYF.